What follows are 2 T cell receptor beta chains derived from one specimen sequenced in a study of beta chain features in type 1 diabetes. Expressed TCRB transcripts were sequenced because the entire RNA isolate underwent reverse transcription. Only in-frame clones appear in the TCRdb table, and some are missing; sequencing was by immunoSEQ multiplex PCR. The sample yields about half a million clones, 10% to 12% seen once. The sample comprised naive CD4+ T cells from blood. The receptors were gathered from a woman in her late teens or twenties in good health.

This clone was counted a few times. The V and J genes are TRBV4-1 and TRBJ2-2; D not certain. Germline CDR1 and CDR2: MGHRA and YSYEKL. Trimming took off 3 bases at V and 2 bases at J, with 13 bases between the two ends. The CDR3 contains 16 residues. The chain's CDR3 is CASSQGRMGNTGELFF. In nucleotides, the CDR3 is TGCGCCAGCAGCCAGGGTCGAATGGGTAACACCGGGGAGCTGTTTTTT.

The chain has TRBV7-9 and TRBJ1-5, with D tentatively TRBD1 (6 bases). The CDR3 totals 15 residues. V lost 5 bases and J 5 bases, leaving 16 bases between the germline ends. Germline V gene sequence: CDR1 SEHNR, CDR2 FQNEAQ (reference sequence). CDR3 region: CASSPRGGADQPQHF. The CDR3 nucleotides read TGTGCCAGCAGCCCACGCGGGGGCGCGGATCAGCCCCAGCATTTT.